The 15 T cell receptor beta chains in this list originate from one sample, sequenced in a study of cytomegalovirus exposure and HLA in healthy donors. Sequencing was performed with immunoSEQ multiplex PCR; in TCRdb, only in-frame clones are kept and a portion is missing. The repertoire has 110,000 to 150,000 clones, approximately 90% of them found once; the top ten carry under 0.8%. Sequencing input: PBMCs. These receptors were taken from a man younger than 35 in good health and CMV-seronegative.

This chain uses TRBV2 with TRBJ2-1, with 9 bases fitting TRBD2. CDR3 length: 17 amino acids. Germline trimming cut 6 bases from V and 4 bases from J; bases unmatched to any gene: 13. Germline CDR1 reads SNHLY; CDR2 reads FYNNEI. DNA for the CDR3: TGTGCCAGCAGAACCGGGACCCTGAGCGGGAGGTACAATGAGCAGTTCTTC. It yields the protein CASRTGTLSGRYNEQFF.

DNA for the CDR3: TGTGCCAGCAGTTTCCCCGGGGGTGGCTACACCTTC. Translated: CASSFPGGGYTF. This rearrangement joins TRBV27 to TRBJ1-2; perhaps TRBD1 as D (5 bases). From germline, CDR1 is MNHEY and CDR2 SMNVEV (reference sequence). Trimming shortened V by 3 bases and J by 7 bases, and 9 bases separated the two germline ends. The CDR3 is 12 residues long.

This chain links TRBV28 with TRBJ2-1, with a weak D call TRBD2 (6 bases). CDR1 is MDHEN and CDR2 is SYDVKM in the germline V gene. This CDR3 comprises 15 residues. V lost 7 bases to trimming and J lost 1 base, with 14 bases between them. CDR3 protein: CASTTSGPSYNEQFF. In DNA, the CDR3 is TGTGCCAGCACCACAAGCGGGCCTTCCTACAATGAGCAGTTCTTC. The full variable domain, rest sourced from reference TRBV28 and TRBJ2-1, is DVKVTQSSRYLVKRTGEKVFLECVQDMDHENMFWYRQDPGLGLRLIYFSYDVKMKEKGDIPEGYSVSREKKERFSLILESASTNQTSMYLCASTTSGPSYNEQFFGPGTRLTVL.

This chain uses TRBV4-1 with TRBJ2-7; 11 nucleotides match TRBD2. V dropped 1 base and J dropped 3; count of bases not matched to a gene: 2. The CDR3 has 15 residues. CDR1 is MGHRA, CDR2 YSYEKL, per germline. CDR3 sequence reads: CASSQVLAGDYEQYF. CDR3 nucleotide sequence: TGCGCCAGCAGCCAAGTACTAGCGGGGGACTACGAGCAGTACTTC.

The chain joins TRBV5-5 to TRBJ1-5, with D possibly TRBD1 on 6 matching bases. This CDR3 region has 14 residues. Germline values: CDR1 SGHKS, CDR2 YYEKEE (reference sequence). Trimming left V 3 bases short and J 7 bases short, with 14 bases between. For the CDR3, the DNA is TGTGCCAGCAGCTCAACAGGGTTGGGGCAGCCCCAGCATTTT. It yields the protein CASSSTGLGQPQHF.

In DNA, the CDR3 is TGTGCCAGCACCAGTACAGGGTTAGGCAATCAGCCCCAGCATTTT. Protein sequence: CASTSTGLGNQPQHF. The chain employs TRBV28 and TRBJ1-5, with TRBD1 as a possible D gene (6 bases). V lost 7 bases and J lost 2, with 15 bases in between. The CDR3 loop spans 15 amino acids. CDR1 MDHEN and CDR2 SYDVKM come from the germline V gene.

This chain connects TRBV6-5 to TRBJ2-7, with D possibly matching TRBD2 (5 bases). Germline V gene lookup returns CDR1 MNHEY and CDR2 SVGAGI. The V end lost 4 bases, the J end lost 3 bases, and 19 bases lay between the germline ends. The CDR3 runs to 16 residues. The CDR3 reads CASSFVASRIYYEQYF. CDR3 DNA sequence: TGTGCCAGCAGTTTCGTAGCGTCGAGAATATACTACGAGCAGTACTTC.

The chain links TRBV7-8 to TRBJ2-2, with D perhaps TRBD1 (7 bases). V was pared by 5 bases and J by 5 bases, with 18 bases between. The CDR3 loop spans 16 amino acids. Per germline, CDR1 SGHVS and CDR2 FQNEAQ. The CDR3 sequence is CASSQQGRGVTGELFF. CDR3 in DNA: TGTGCCAGCAGCCAGCAAGGCAGGGGGGTTACCGGGGAGCTGTTTTTT.

This clone came up a few times. V usage is TRBV30 and J usage is TRBJ2-3; possibly TRBD1 for D (6 bases). V was trimmed by 0 bases and J by 5 bases, leaving 12 bases between them. The CDR3 covers 14 residues. Germline V gene lookup returns CDR1 GTSNPN and CDR2 SVGIG (reference sequence). The CDR3 is CAWSVGVGGDTQYF. CDR3 DNA: TGTGCCTGGAGTGTAGGAGTAGGGGGAGATACGCAGTATTTT.

The rearrangement uses TRBV6-5 and TRBJ2-1; 8 nucleotides line up with TRBD2. The V segment lost 0 bases and the J segment 3 bases; nucleotides outside the gene matches: 4. The CDR3 is 16 residues long. CDR1 MNHEY and CDR2 SVGAGI come from the germline V gene. The CDR3 here is CASSYSAGGHYNEQFF. The CDR3 region has the DNA TGTGCCAGCAGTTACTCTGCGGGGGGACACTACAATGAGCAGTTCTTC.

Only one count was recorded for this clone. The V gene is TRBV19, the J gene TRBJ1-5; 7 nucleotides match TRBD1. With 6 bases clipped from V and 5 bases from J, the junction kept 4 bases outside the gene matches. From germline, CDR1 is LNHDA and CDR2 SQIVND (reference sequence). There are 13 residues in the CDR3. CDR3 in DNA: TGTGCCAGTAGCGTTACAGGGGATCAGCCCCAGCATTTT. Its translation: CASSVTGDQPQHF.

J is TRBJ2-3 and V is TRBV9; 13 nucleotides agree with TRBD2. Germline V gene data show CDR1 as SGDLS and CDR2 as YYNGEE. V trimming: 0 bases; J trimming: 1 base; junction bases outside the gene matches: 2. This CDR3 spans 17 amino acids. In nucleotides, the CDR3 is TGTGCCAGCAGCGTAGGGACTAGCGGGGGCGGCACAGATACGCAGTATTTT. It translates to CASSVGTSGGGTDTQYF.

This clone was seen a handful of times. The chain uses TRBV27 and TRBJ2-1; 10 positions agree with TRBD1. The CDR3 has 15 amino acids. Germline values: CDR1 MNHEY, CDR2 SMNVEV (reference sequence). Trimming took 3 bases from V and 5 from J; bases not matched to a gene: 4. The CDR3 nucleotides are TGTGCCAGCAGTTTGACAGGGGGCTTAAACAATGAGCAGTTCTTC. It is translated as CASSLTGGLNNEQFF.

The chain couples TRBV7-8 to TRBJ2-7, with TRBD2 matching 11 bases. Germline CDR1 is SGHVS and CDR2 is FQNEAQ. With V trimmed by 2 bases and J by 0 bases, 0 bases remained unmatched. The CDR3 covers 15 residues. The CDR3 reads CASSLTSGSSYEQYV. Here the CDR3 DNA reads TGTGCCAGCAGCTTAACTAGCGGGAGCTCCTACGAGCAGTACGTC.

The chain couples TRBV2 to TRBJ2-3; possible D gene TRBD1, 5 bases. Germline V gene sequence: CDR1 SNHLY, CDR2 FYNNEI. The CDR3 loop spans 15 amino acids. The V gene lost 1 base and the J gene lost 6 bases, with 14 bases spanning the gap. As DNA, the CDR3 is TGTGCCAGCAGTGAAGTTTCGGCTTACAGGGATACGCAGTATTTT. Protein product: CASSEVSAYRDTQYF.